The sequence of this TCR beta chain was determined in a study of cytomegalovirus exposure and HLA in healthy donors. Findings and limits, study-wide: Across donors, sequencing depth was assumed by presence/absence analyses to be roughly uniform. Most TCR sequences were seen very rarely across donors, but some public TCRs occurred in many. Accurate prediction of most subjects' HLA-A and HLA-B alleles from TCR beta sequences was reported.

Both 60 Vbeta primers and 13 Jbeta primers went into the PCR. Profiled with immunoSEQ multiplex PCR; TCRdb holds only in-frame clones, not every one. Of 150,000 to 200,000 clones in the sample, more than 85% were seen once. This clone occurred a few times. Its antigen is currently unknown. There are 17 residues in the CDR3. Germline V gene lookup returns CDR1 LNHDA and CDR2 SQIVND (reference sequence). V lost 6 bases and J lost 0; bases outside the gene matches: 5. Sequencing was performed on PBMCs. V gene TRBV19 combines with J gene TRBJ2-1, with 13 bases matching TRBD2. The sequence was obtained from a girl under two years old in good health and CMV-seronegative. The CDR3 DNA sequence: TGTGCCAGTAGAAGGACTAGCGGGGGTAGCTCCTACAATGAGCAGTTCTTC. This gives the protein CASRRTSGGSSYNEQFF.